The 27 T cell receptor beta chains below all came from one sample that was sequenced in a study of blood T cells in healthy people across ages. A sample-barcoded 5' primer and a J-beta primer mix were used in a second PCR of roughly 7 to 11 cycles. TCRdb itself ran the 5' RACE reads through MiXCR, one entry per CDR3 protein. This table has around 1,000,000 distinct CDR3 sequences, under 30% appearing once. These data were also reused for a study on T cells of mothers and their children.

The sample was blood. Source of these receptors: a girl aged 2-10 years in good health.

This rearrangement joins TRBV6-2 or TRBV6-3 to TRBJ2-7, with 8 bases aligning to TRBD1. Trimming cost V 8 bases and J 4 bases; bases outside gene matches: 7. The germline V gene has CDR1 MNHEY and CDR2 SVGEGT. This CDR3 comprises 13 residues. The CDR3 DNA sequence: TGTGCCAGCGCGGCAGGGGGCTTATACGAGCAGTACTTC. Translating it yields CASAAGGLYEQYF.

The genes are TRBV28 and TRBJ2-7; D is possibly TRBD1 or TRBD2 (5 bases each). CDR3 length equals 13 residues. V was pared by 5 bases and J by 7 bases, with 15 bases between. The germline V gene has CDR1 MDHEN and CDR2 SYDVKM. DNA for the CDR3: TGTGCCAGCAGTCCGAGGGGAACCCGGGAGCAGTACTTC. Its translation is CASSPRGTREQYF.

The J gene is TRBJ2-7, the V gene TRBV6-2 or TRBV6-3; weak D call: TRBD2 (6 bases). The CDR3 sequence is 12 residues long. V was trimmed by 4 bases and J by 7 bases, leaving 11 bases between them. The germline V gene encodes CDR1 MNHEY and CDR2 SVGEGT. CDR3 sequence: CASSSQAGEQYF. The CDR3 coding sequence is TGTGCCAGCAGTTCCCAAGCGGGTGAGCAGTACTTC.

This clonotype was counted a few times. This rearrangement joins TRBV2 to TRBJ2-3; D gene uncertain. This CDR3 region has 11 residues. CDR1 is SNHLY and CDR2 is FYNNEI in the germline V gene. V shed 2 bases and J shed 6 bases, with 3 bases lying between them. The CDR3 region is CASSEMDTQYF. CDR3 bases: TGTGCCAGCAGTGAAATGGATACGCAGTATTTT.

This clonotype was found a few times. J is TRBJ2-3 and V is TRBV29-1; D remains unclear. Trimming took off 2 bases at V and 4 bases at J, with 1 base between the two ends. The CDR3 covers 10 residues. Germline lookup yields CDR1 SQVTM and CDR2 ANQGSEA. CDR3 in amino acids: CSVESDTQYF. In nucleotides, the CDR3 is TGCAGCGTTGAATCAGATACGCAGTATTTT.

This clonotype has more than one count but fewer than ten. The chain employs TRBV20-1 and TRBJ2-1; 7 bases map to TRBD2. J was trimmed by 3 bases and V by 5 bases; bases with no gene match: 7. The length of the CDR3 is 14 residues. Germline V gene sequence: CDR1 DFQATT, CDR2 SNEGSKA (reference sequence). The CDR3 coding sequence is TGCAGTGCTCGGGACTACCCCAGCTACAATGAGCAGTTCTTC. Amino acids: CSARDYPSYNEQFF.

This rearrangement joins TRBV21-1 to TRBJ1-6. TRBV21-1 is a recognized pseudogene. This CDR3 region has 18 residues. CDR3 sequence reads: CASSLQTELVTHHSPLHF. CDR3 DNA sequence: TGTGCCAGCAGCCTCCAAACAGAGTTGGTAACCCATCATTCACCCCTCCACTTT.

This clonotype occurred a few times. This chain joins TRBV29-1 and TRBJ2-5; TRBD2 might be the D (5 bases). The DNA end is more similar to TRBJ2-1, so the J call may be wrong. CDR1 and CDR2 from the germline V gene are SQVTM and ANQGSEA. CDR3 length: 13 amino acids. CDR3 sequence: CSVATRFINEQFF. The CDR3, as DNA: TGCAGCGTGGCTACTAGATTCATAAATGAGCAGTTCTTC.

This sequence joins TRBV20-1 and TRBJ2-3, with TRBD2 matching 9 bases. CDR3 length: 17 amino acids. Per germline, CDR1 DFQATT and CDR2 SNEGSKA (reference sequence). V was clipped by 1 base and J by 1 base; unmatched bases: 9. This CDR3 is CSARGLAERRGTDTQYF. The DNA of the CDR3 is TGCAGTGCTAGAGGACTAGCGGAGAGGAGGGGCACAGATACGCAGTATTTT.

This clonotype came up a few times. This chain links TRBV12-3 or TRBV12-4 with TRBJ2-1; 7 nucleotides match TRBD2. The J call may not be correct, given that the DNA end is closer to TRBJ2-5. The CDR3 has 14 residues. CDR3 DNA: TGTGCCAGCAGTCCCCGGGAGGAGGGGGAGACCCAGTACTTC. Its translation: CASSPREEGETQYF.

The rearrangement links TRBV7-9 to TRBJ2-2; D is unresolved. The germline CDR1 and CDR2 sequences are SEHNR and FQNEAQ (reference sequence). The CDR3 contains 13 residues. Deletions cut 2 bases from V and 6 bases from J, with 7 bases between. CDR3 DNA: TGTGCCAGCAGCTTACTGGTCCCCGGGGAGCTGTTTTTT. This sequence encodes CASSLLVPGELFF.

This chain connects TRBV29-1 to TRBJ2-1; D may be TRBD1 or TRBD2 (5 bases each). Germline V lookup: CDR1 SQVTM, CDR2 ANQGSEA. The V gene lost 7 bases and the J gene lost 5 bases, with 18 bases spanning the gap. CDR3 length: 14 residues. CDR3 loop: CSASLWDGNNEQFF. The CDR3 DNA reads as TGCAGCGCCTCCCTTTGGGACGGTAACAATGAGCAGTTCTTC.

The chain couples TRBV24-1 to TRBJ2-7; D ambiguous. CDR1 is KGHDR and CDR2 is SFDVKD in the germline V gene. CDR3 length equals 15 residues. Trimming took 3 bases from V and 4 from J, leaving 15 bases between them. This CDR3 is CATSDHTGSYYEQYF. The CDR3 DNA reads TGTGCCACCAGTGATCATACCGGGTCCTATTACGAGCAGTACTTC.

A word on this clonotype: An end of the junction differs from the germline gene, which may be a read error. V and J are TRBV10-2 and TRBJ1-3; no clear D. The germline gives CDR1 WSHSY, CDR2 SAAADI. This CDR3 region has 15 residues. This chain's CDR3 is CASSEWALGGNTIYF. The CDR3 nucleotides read TGCGCCAGCAGTGAGTGGGCCCTCGGAGGAAACACCATATACTTT.

This clonotype was detected only a few times. V gene TRBV27 combines with J gene TRBJ1-2; TRBD1 is a possible D gene (5 bases). Per the germline V gene, CDR1 is MNHEY and CDR2 is SMNVEV (reference sequence). The CDR3 length is 14 residues. The V and J ends lost 6 bases and 2 bases respectively, with 13 bases between them. CDR3 sequence (DNA): TGTGCCAGCAGAATGAAGGGGCTGAACTATGGCTACACCTTC. This gives the protein CASRMKGLNYGYTF.

The rearrangement uses TRBV4-3 and TRBJ2-2; no reliable D call. The CDR3 is made up of 15 amino acids. V lost 2 bases, J lost 6 bases, and 13 bases lay in between. Germline V lookup: CDR1 LGHNA, CDR2 YSLEER. The CDR3 sequence is CASSQSPAGAGELFF. The CDR3 DNA sequence: TGCGCCAGCAGCCAATCTCCAGCCGGCGCCGGGGAGCTGTTTTTT.

There are a few counts of this clonotype. The chain recombines TRBV20-1 with TRBJ2-5; 9 bases map to TRBD2. Trimming cost V 6 bases and J 3 bases; bases outside gene matches: 5. CDR1 and CDR2 (germline): DFQATT, SNEGSKA (reference sequence). This CDR3 is built from 13 residues. CDR3 sequence reads: CSALSGGKETQYF. The CDR3 DNA reads as TGCAGTGCCCTTAGCGGGGGAAAAGAGACCCAGTACTTC.

This chain links TRBV7-8 with TRBJ2-1; 8 nucleotides agree with TRBD1. The CDR3 is 14 amino acids. The germline V gene encodes CDR1 SGHVS and CDR2 FQNEAQ. V lost 5 bases to trimming and J lost 4 bases; unmatched junction nucleotides: 4. Here the CDR3 reads CASSADREYNEQFF. DNA for the CDR3: TGTGCCAGCAGCGCGGACAGGGAATACAATGAGCAGTTCTTC.

The V gene is TRBV20-1, the J gene TRBJ2-1; D gene unclear. The length of the CDR3 is 15 residues. The germline V gene encodes CDR1 DFQATT and CDR2 SNEGSKA (reference sequence). With 6 bases removed from V and 3 bases from J, the gap between germline ends came to 18 bases. The CDR3, as DNA: TGCAGTGCAGTTGCGGACCCGGCGCTCTACAATGAGCAGTTCTTC. It encodes CSAVADPALYNEQFF.

This sequence joins TRBV6-2 or TRBV6-3 and TRBJ1-2; D unresolved. Germline-derived CDR1 and CDR2 are MNHEY and SVGEGT. The CDR3 loop spans 13 amino acids. V lost 5 bases and J lost 8, with 15 bases in between. CDR3 DNA sequence: TGTGCCAGCAGTCTCTCCACGTCTCAAGGCTACACCTTC. Translation gives CASSLSTSQGYTF.

A few counts support this clonotype. A read error may produce the germline difference seen at one junction end. The V gene is TRBV25-1, the J gene TRBJ2-5, with D perhaps matching TRBD2 (6 bases). Germline V gene lookup returns CDR1 MGHDK and CDR2 SYGVNS. CDR3 length: 11 residues. The CDR3 loop reads CASSVGGRFQF. The CDR3 DNA reads as TGTGCCAGCAGCGTCGGAGGGCGCTTCCAATTC.

This clonotype was counted only a few times. V usage is TRBV5-1 and J usage is TRBJ2-2; D might be TRBD1 or TRBD2, each matching 6 bases. This CDR3 has 17 amino acids. Germline lookup yields CDR1 SGHRS and CDR2 YFSETQ. V was shortened by 4 bases and J by 4 bases, with 20 bases between the two germline ends. CDR3 loop: CASSPGDIAVLTGELFF. The CDR3 DNA is TGCGCCAGCAGCCCAGGGGATATAGCGGTTCTCACCGGGGAGCTGTTTTTT. Full variable domain (rest looked up from reference TRBV5-1 and TRBJ2-2): KAGVTQTPRYLIKTRGQQVTLSCSPISGHRSVSWYQQTPGQGLQFLFEYFSETQRNKGNFPGRFSGRQFSNSRSEMNVSTLELGDSALYLCASSPGDIAVLTGELFFGEGSRLTVL.

J is TRBJ2-5 and V is TRBV21-1; the table's D call of TRBD2 was not tested on the DNA. The tail of the sequence fits TRBJ2-1 better, so the J call may be wrong. TRBV21-1 is designated a pseudogene. The CDR3 is 14 residues long. CDR3 residues: CASSKLARHNEQFF. The CDR3 DNA follows: TGTGCCAGCAGCAAATTGGCTAGACACAATGAGCAGTTCTTC.

The chain combines TRBV12-3 or TRBV12-4 with TRBJ2-1; 7 bases match TRBD1. Unmatched junction bases numbered 11, after V lost 5 bases and J lost 7 bases. This CDR3 has 15 amino acids. The CDR3 sequence: CASSRHPQGENEQFF. For the CDR3, the DNA is TGTGCCAGCAGTCGTCACCCCCAGGGGGAGAATGAGCAGTTCTTC.

This clonotype has a count of ten or more. The chain couples TRBV28 to TRBJ2-3; D call uncertain. Between the trimmed V and J ends, which lost 3 bases and 1 base, there was a span of 5 bases. The CDR3 covers 13 residues. From germline, CDR1 is MDHEN and CDR2 SYDVKM. The CDR3 is CASSFPGTDTQYF. CDR3 DNA: TGTGCCAGCAGTTTCCCCGGCACAGATACGCAGTATTTT.

This CDR3 reads CASSKEGTSGFYEQYF. For the CDR3, the DNA is TGTGCCAGCAGTAAAGAAGGGACTAGCGGATTCTACGAGCAGTACTTC. This rearrangement joins TRBV27 to TRBJ2-7, with 11 bases that match TRBD2. This CDR3 region has 16 residues. CDR1 is MNHEY, CDR2 SMNVEV, per germline (reference sequence). V trimming: 5 bases; J trimming: 3 bases; junction bases outside the gene matches: 9.

This clonotype was seen only a few times. J is TRBJ2-3 and V is TRBV10-3; TRBD2 matches 10 bases. Per the germline V gene, CDR1 is ENHRY and CDR2 is SYGVKD. This CDR3 is 13 amino acids long. V lost 4 bases and J lost 11; bases outside the gene matches: 6. The CDR3 loop reads CAISGLAGAQQYF. In nucleotides, the CDR3 is TGTGCCATCAGTGGCCTAGCGGGGGCCCAGCAGTATTTT.